These T cell receptor beta chains were read from a single sample in a study of blood T cell repertoires in COVID-19. TCRdb's copy holds only in-frame clones and misses some; the assay was immunoSEQ multiplex PCR. The sample holds 150,000 or so clones, around nine tenths seen once. Sequences were obtained from peripheral blood. These receptors came from a human donor in a cohort sampled during active COVID-19. The CDR3 runs from the conserved cysteine through the conserved F or W. The order of the fields is V gene, J gene, clone size, D gene, CDR3 protein, CDR3 DNA. The D gene is left open where the match is weak. Rows give clone size only sometimes, using once, few, many, or a class for an expanded clone.

>TRBV7-3|TRBJ2-3|NA|TRBD2
CASSLGGVTDTQYF
TGTGCCAGCAGCTTAGGGGGGGTCACAGATACGCAGTATTTT
>TRBV7-2|TRBJ1-6|NA|NA
CASSLRAGENSPLHF
TGTGCCAGCAGCTTAAGAGCAGGGGAAAATTCACCCCTCCACTTT
>TRBV29-1|TRBJ1-2|NA|NA
CSVDFNGYTF
TGCAGCGTTGATTTCAATGGCTACACCTTC
>TRBV5-5|TRBJ2-7|once|NA
CASSFNYEQYF
TGTGCCAGCAGCTTCAACTACGAGCAGTACTTC
>TRBV11-2|TRBJ2-2|NA|NA
CASSPRAMVQNTGELFF
TGTGCCAGCAGCCCGCGGGCAATGGTTCAGAACACCGGGGAGCTGTTTTTT
>TRBV21-1|TRBJ2-6|NA|NA
CASTLRYLGANVLTF
TGTGCCAGCACCCTGCGTTATCTTGGGGCCAACGTCCTGACTTTC
>TRBV7-9|TRBJ2-5|once|TRBD1
CASSLGTGEETQYF
TGTGCCAGCAGCTTAGGTACAGGGGAAGAGACCCAGTACTTC
>TRBV4-2|TRBJ1-4|NA|NA
CASSTRTVSREKLFF
TGTGCCAGCAGCACCCGGACAGTGAGCCGCGAAAAACTGTTTTTT
>TRBV7-8|TRBJ2-1|once|NA
CASSLGVAEQFF
TGTGCCAGCAGCCTAGGGGTAGCGGAACAGTTCTTC
>TRBV30|TRBJ2-3|NA|TRBD2
CAWSALTSGHTDTQYF
TGTGCCTGGAGTGCCTTGACTAGCGGGCACACAGATACGCAGTATTTT
>TRBV15|TRBJ1-1|NA|NA
CATSRDAYRSNTEAFF
TGTGCCACCAGCAGAGATGCTTACAGATCAAACACTGAAGCTTTCTTT
>TRBV28|TRBJ2-7|NA|TRBD2
CASSLGLAGDYEQYF
TGTGCCAGCAGTTTAGGGCTAGCGGGGGACTACGAGCAGTACTTC
>TRBV7-3|TRBJ2-2|NA|TRBD2
CASSPGGDTGELFF
TGTGCCAGCAGCCCGGGAGGGGACACCGGGGAGCTGTTTTTT
>TRBV5-6|TRBJ2-7|NA|TRBD1
CASTRTGFGHKSSSYEQYF
TGTGCCAGCACCAGGACAGGGTTCGGACATAAATCGAGCTCCTACGAGCAGTACTTC
>TRBV29-1|TRBJ2-2|NA|TRBD1
CSVDGQGNTGELFF
TGCAGCGTCGATGGACAGGGTAACACCGGGGAGCTGTTTTTT
>TRBV12-3/TRBV12-4|TRBJ2-7|NA|NA
CASSFGQSYEQYF
TGTGCCAGCAGTTTTGGGCAATCCTACGAGCAGTACTTC
>TRBV13|TRBJ2-5|NA|TRBD1
CASSELGQGARETQYF
TGTGCCAGCAGCGAACTAGGACAGGGGGCGCGGGAGACCCAGTACTTC
>TRBV7-8|TRBJ2-1|NA|TRBD1
CASGQGQVMRGSSYNEQFF
TGTGCCAGCGGCCAGGGACAGGTGATGAGGGGAAGCTCCTACAATGAGCAGTTCTTC
>TRBV3-1/TRBV3-2|TRBJ1-1|NA|NA
CASSQDRGAFF
TGTGCCAGCAGCCAAGACAGGGGAGCTTTCTTT
>TRBV9|TRBJ1-5|NA|NA
CASSRGGTRNQPQHF
TGTGCCAGCAGCCGGGGGGGGACTAGGAATCAGCCCCAGCATTTT
>TRBV3-1/TRBV3-2|TRBJ1-2|NA|NA
CASSQDRGSLGGYTF
TGTGCCAGCAGCCAAGATCGGGGAAGTTTAGGTGGCTACACCTTC
>TRBV7-9|TRBJ1-1|NA|NA
CASSPPPEEEAFF
TGTGCCAGCAGCCCCCCCCCGGAGGAAGAAGCTTTCTTT
>TRBV28|TRBJ1-6|NA|TRBD1
CASSGPPGGFDSPLHF
TGTGCCAGCAGTGGGCCTCCAGGGGGCTTTGATTCACCCCTCCACTTT
>TRBV6-2/TRBV6-3|TRBJ2-1|NA|NA
CASSSRGSYNEQFF
TGTGCCAGCAGTTCCAGGGGCTCCTACAATGAGCAGTTCTTC
>TRBV11-2|TRBJ2-3|NA|NA
CASSRRGPGDTQYF
TGTGCCAGCAGCAGGCGGGGCCCAGGAGATACGCAGTATTTT
>TRBV27|TRBJ1-5|NA|TRBD1
CASSLWRDRGSNQPQHF
TGTGCCAGCAGTTTATGGCGGGACAGGGGTAGCAATCAGCCCCAGCATTTT
>TRBV29-1|TRBJ2-3|few|TRBD1
CSVSRTGAVDTQYF
TGCAGCGTTTCCAGGACAGGGGCGGTAGATACGCAGTATTTT
>TRBV28|TRBJ1-6|NA|NA
CASSLKVSGTLNSPLHF
TGTGCCAGCAGTTTGAAGGTCAGCGGCACACTTAATTCACCCCTCCACTTT
>TRBV19|TRBJ1-1|NA|NA
CASSITGSATEAFF
TGTGCCAGTAGTATAACAGGGAGTGCAACTGAAGCTTTCTTT
>TRBV27|TRBJ2-7|NA|NA
CASNPTGSYEQYF
TGTGCCAGCAACCCCACAGGGTCCTACGAGCAGTACTTC
>TRBV4-2|TRBJ2-4|few|TRBD2
CASSQDPGGIAKNIQYF
TGTGCCAGCAGCCAAGACCCGGGGGGGATAGCCAAAAACATTCAGTACTTC
>TRBV19|TRBJ2-4|NA|NA
CASSIVRVGNIQYF
TGTGCCAGTAGTATTGTCAGGGTTGGAAACATTCAGTACTTC
>TRBV28|TRBJ2-5|NA|TRBD1
CASSFLTGERTGAGMTQYF
TGTGCCAGCAGTTTTTTGACAGGGGAACGAACTGGGGCGGGGATGACCCAGTACTTC
>TRBV18|TRBJ1-5|NA|NA
CASSWSAREDQPQHF
TGTGCCAGCTCCTGGTCGGCCAGGGAGGATCAGCCCCAGCATTTT
>TRBV7-2|TRBJ2-5|NA|NA
CASSLAGRRETQYF
TGTGCCAGCAGCTTAGCGGGCAGAAGGGAGACCCAGTACTTC
>TRBV2|TRBJ1-2|once|NA
CASRARTENYGYTF
TGTGCCAGCAGGGCTAGGACAGAAAACTATGGCTACACCTTC
>TRBV7-2|TRBJ2-5|NA|NA
CASSSGTQETQYF
TGTGCCAGCAGCTCCGGGACTCAAGAGACCCAGTACTTC
>TRBV6-1|TRBJ1-1|NA|TRBD1
CASSEPGTANTEAFF
TGTGCCAGCAGTGAACCAGGGACAGCAAACACTGAAGCTTTCTTT
>TRBV7-2|TRBJ2-7|NA|NA
CASSPKSPGTSSYEQYF
TGTGCCAGCAGCCCCAAATCACCCGGGACTTCCTCCTACGAGCAGTACTTC
>TRBV5-4|TRBJ2-7|NA|TRBD2
CASSNRAGGFYEQYF
TGTGCCAGCAGCAATCGGGCGGGGGGTTTCTACGAGCAGTACTTC
>TRBV30|TRBJ1-5|few|TRBD1
CAWGDRADQPQHF
TGTGCCTGGGGAGACAGGGCGGATCAGCCCCAGCATTTT
>TRBV4-2|TRBJ2-1|NA|TRBD1
CASSQGGTGIAYEQFF
TGTGCCAGCAGCCAAGGTGGGACAGGGATAGCGTATGAGCAGTTCTTC
>TRBV5-5|TRBJ2-5|NA|NA
CASSLGDRGIGETQYF
TGTGCCAGCAGCTTGGGAGACCGAGGAATAGGCGAGACCCAGTACTTC
>TRBV5-8|TRBJ2-1|NA|TRBD2
CASSFTGLREGEQFF
TGTGCCAGCAGCTTCACGGGACTCCGGGAGGGTGAGCAGTTCTTC
>TRBV4-3|TRBJ2-7|NA|TRBD1
CASSQDLGRGQYEQYF
TGCGCCAGCAGCCAAGATTTAGGCAGGGGGCAGTACGAGCAGTACTTC
>TRBV27|TRBJ2-5|NA|NA
CASSLQEGETQYF
TGTGCCAGCAGTTTACAGGAGGGAGAGACCCAGTACTTC
>TRBV5-1|TRBJ2-1|NA|TRBD2
CASSFTGTSSNEQFF
TGCGCCAGCAGCTTTACCGGGACTAGCTCCAATGAGCAGTTCTTC
>TRBV21-1|TRBJ1-5|NA|NA
CASSEDNSNQPQHF
TGTGCCAGCAGCGAGGACAATAGCAATCAGCCCCAGCATTTT